This T cell receptor beta chain was recovered during a study of PD-L1 blockade in urothelial cancer. Sequencing was performed with immunoSEQ multiplex PCR; in TCRdb, only in-frame clones are kept and a portion is missing. The sample has about 51,000 clones, 75% to 90% seen once; the top ten hold approximately 16%. The germline CDR1 and CDR2 sequences are MDHEN and SYDVKM. After removal of 6 bases from V and 14 bases from J, the junction contained 6 bases not matched to a gene. The CDR3 is 12 amino acids. The TCR was taken from a man in his sixties with urothelial cancer. Material: PBMCs, obtained around atezolizumab (anti-PD-L1) treatment. The chain combines TRBV28 with TRBJ2-1, with 11 bases aligning to TRBD2. In DNA form, the CDR3 reads TGTGCCAGCAGGAAACTAGCGGGAGAAGAGTTCTTC. Amino acids: CASRKLAGEEFF.